The clone carrying this TCR beta chain was detected once. Its specificity is unknown. A multiplex PCR was run with 60 Vbeta primers and 13 Jbeta primers. Sequenced by immunoSEQ multiplex PCR; TCRdb stores in-frame clones only, minus some. Altogether more than 150,000 clones are present, 80% being singletons, with the ten largest covering 1%. The data were obtained in a study of cytomegalovirus exposure and HLA in healthy donors. Background on the study: As an earlier analysis found, roughly 180 million T cells yielded some 120 million unique TCR beta sequences. The study, taken as a whole, reports: Presence/absence analyses assumed roughly uniform sequencing depth across donors.

The CDR3 spans 14 residues. V shed 10 bases, J shed 3 bases, and the junction held 9 bases outside the gene matches. Germline V lookup: CDR1 MNHEY, CDR2 SVGAGI. Sequencing used PBMCs. This TCR was sampled from a woman in her fifties or sixties in good health and CMV-seropositive. V and J are TRBV6-5 and TRBJ2-7, with 10 positions matching TRBD1. CDR3: CATIRTGGDYEQYF. CDR3 in DNA: TGTGCCACAATCCGGACAGGGGGTGACTACGAGCAGTACTTC.